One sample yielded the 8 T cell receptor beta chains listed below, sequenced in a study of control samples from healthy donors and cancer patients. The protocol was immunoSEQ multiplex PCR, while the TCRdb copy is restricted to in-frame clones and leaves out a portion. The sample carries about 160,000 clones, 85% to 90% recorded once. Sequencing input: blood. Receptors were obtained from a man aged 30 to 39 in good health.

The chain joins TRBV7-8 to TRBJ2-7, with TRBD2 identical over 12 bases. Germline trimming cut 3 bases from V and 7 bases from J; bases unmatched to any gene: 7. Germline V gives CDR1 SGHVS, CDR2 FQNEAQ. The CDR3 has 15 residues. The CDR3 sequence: CASSFLTSGGREQYF. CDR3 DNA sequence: TGTGCCAGCAGCTTCCTTACTAGCGGGGGGCGTGAGCAGTACTTC.

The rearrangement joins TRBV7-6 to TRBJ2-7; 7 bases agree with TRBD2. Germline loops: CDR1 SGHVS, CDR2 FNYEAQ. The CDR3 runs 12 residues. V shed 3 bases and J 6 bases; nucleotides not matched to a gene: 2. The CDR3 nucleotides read TGTGCCAGCAGCTTGGGGGGGGGCGAGCAGTACTTC. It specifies CASSLGGGEQYF.

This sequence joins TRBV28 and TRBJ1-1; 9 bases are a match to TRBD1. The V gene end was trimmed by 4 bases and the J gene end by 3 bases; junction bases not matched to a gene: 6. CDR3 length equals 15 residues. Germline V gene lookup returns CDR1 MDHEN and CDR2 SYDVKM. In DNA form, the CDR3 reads TGTGCCAGCAGTTCGCCTGGGACAGGGTACACTGAAGCTTTCTTT. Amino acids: CASSSPGTGYTEAFF.

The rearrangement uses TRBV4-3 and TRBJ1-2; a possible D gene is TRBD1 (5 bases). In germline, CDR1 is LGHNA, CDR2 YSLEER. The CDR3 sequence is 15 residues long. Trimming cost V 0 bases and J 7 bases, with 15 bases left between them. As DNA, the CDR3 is TGCGCCAGCAGCCAAGATCCTGGCAGGGAGGTTGGCTACACCTTC. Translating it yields CASSQDPGREVGYTF.

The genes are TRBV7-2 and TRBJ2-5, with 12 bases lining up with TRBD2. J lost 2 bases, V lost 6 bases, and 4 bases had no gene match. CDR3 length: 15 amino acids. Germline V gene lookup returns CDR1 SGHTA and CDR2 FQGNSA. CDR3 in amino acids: CASSGLAGLQETQYF. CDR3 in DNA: TGTGCCAGCAGTGGACTAGCGGGGCTACAAGAGACCCAGTACTTC. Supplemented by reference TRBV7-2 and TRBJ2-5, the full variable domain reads GAGVSQSPSNKVTEKGKDVELRCDPISGHTALYWYRQSLGQGLEFLIYFQGNSAPDKSGLPSDRFSAERTGGSVSTLTIQRTQQEDSAVYLCASSGLAGLQETQYFGPGTRLLVL.

CDR3 DNA: TGTGCCAGTGGGGGGGAACCCTACAATGAGCAGTTCTTC. Its translation: CASGGEPYNEQFF. This chain links TRBV7-2 with TRBJ2-1; 7 bases fit TRBD2. The CDR3 is 13 residues long. V trimming: 9 bases; J trimming: 2 bases; junction bases outside the gene matches: 4. The germline gives CDR1 SGHTA, CDR2 FQGNSA.

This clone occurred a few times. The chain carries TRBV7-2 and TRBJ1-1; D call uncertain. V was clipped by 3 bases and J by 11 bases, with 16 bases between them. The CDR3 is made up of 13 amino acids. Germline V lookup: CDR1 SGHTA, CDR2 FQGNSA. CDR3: CASSFLYGEAAFF. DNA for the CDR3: TGTGCCAGCAGCTTTCTCTACGGGGAGGCGGCTTTCTTT.

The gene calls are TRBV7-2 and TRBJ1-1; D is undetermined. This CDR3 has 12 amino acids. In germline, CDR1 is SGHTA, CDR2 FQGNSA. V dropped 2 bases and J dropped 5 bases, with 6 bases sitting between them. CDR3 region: CASSLMGTEAFF. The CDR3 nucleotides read TGTGCCAGCAGCTTAATGGGGACTGAAGCTTTCTTT.